The next 14 T cell receptor beta chains were all read from a single sample in a study of metastatic and nonmetastatic thyroid tumors. The entire patient cohort was treatment-naive prior to thyroid surgery. TCRdb re-analyzed the PCR reads using MiXCR. The sample records about 64,000 clones, 4% to 5% being singletons. The sequencing input was blood. Source of these receptors: a female donor with papillary thyroid cancer or a benign thyroid nodule (not recorded which). Some clones in this sample may be carry-over from other donors' samples.

V usage is TRBV6-2 or TRBV6-3 and J usage is TRBJ2-2; 9 bases agree with TRBD1. This CDR3 region has 15 residues. Losses at the gene ends were 5 bases for V and 6 bases for J; bases not matched to a gene: 7. Germline V gene sequence: CDR1 MNHEY, CDR2 SVGEGT. CDR3 region: CASSPGQGMAGELFF. In nucleotides, the CDR3 is TGTGCCAGCAGTCCTGGACAGGGGATGGCCGGGGAGCTGTTTTTT.

J is TRBJ2-4 and V is TRBV6-1, with 10 bases fitting TRBD2. Germline V CDR1 and CDR2: MNHNS, SASEGT. The CDR3 consists of 15 residues. Germline trimming cut 7 bases from V and 6 bases from J; bases unmatched to any gene: 9. The CDR3 nucleotides are TGTGCCAGCAAGGTAGCGGGAGGCGGGGGAAACATTCAGTACTTC. It specifies CASKVAGGGGNIQYF.

For this clone: A read error may be the cause here, since a much bigger clone is one base away. J is TRBJ2-1 and V is TRBV19; TRBD2 agrees at 10 bases. The CDR3 has 16 residues. The germline CDR1 and CDR2 sequences are LNHDA and SQIVND (reference sequence). V lost 9 bases, J lost 6 bases, and 14 bases stayed unmatched. The CDR3 region is CASSAGLAQASNEQFF. CDR3 DNA sequence: TGTGCCAGCAGCGCGGGACTAGCGCAAGCTAGCAATGAGCAGTTCTTC.

Concerning this clone itself: This may arise from a read error, as a much more abundant clone is one base away. This CDR3 is CVSSAGLAHASNEQFF. The CDR3 DNA follows: TGTGTCAGCAGCGCGGGACTAGCGCACGCTAGCAATGAGCAGTTCTTC. This chain joins TRBV5-5 and TRBJ2-1; 10 nucleotides align to TRBD2. This CDR3 contains 16 residues. CDR1 and CDR2 from the germline V gene are SGHKS and YYEKEE (reference sequence).

This clone was picked up many times. The J gene is TRBJ1-3, the V gene TRBV9, with D uncertain. In germline, CDR1 is SGDLS, CDR2 YYNGEE. The CDR3 runs to 15 residues. The V end lost 0 bases, the J end lost 4 bases, and 11 bases lay between the germline ends. CDR3 loop: CASSVDGTAGNTIYF. CDR3 DNA sequence: TGTGCCAGCAGCGTAGACGGAACGGCGGGAAACACCATATATTTT. Variable domain in full (rest from reference TRBV9 and TRBJ1-3): DSGVTQTPKHLITATGQRVTLRCSPRSGDLSVYWYQQSLDQGLQFLIQYYNGEERAKGNILERFSAQQFPDLHSELNLSSLELGDSALYFCASSVDGTAGNTIYFGEGSWLTVV.

In the case of this clone: A much larger clone lies a single base off, so this may be a read error. The V gene is TRBV18, the J gene TRBJ2-3; possibly TRBD1 for D (5 bases). Germline V gene sequence: CDR1 KGHSH, CDR2 LQKENI. This CDR3 spans 13 amino acids. The V end lost 3 bases, the J end lost 4 bases, and 8 bases lay between the germline ends. Here the CDR3 DNA reads TGTGCCAGCTCACCCAGGGTGTCAGATACGCAGTATTTT. Encoded protein: CASSPRVSDTQYF.

This clone was counted at least ten times. The chain employs TRBV7-3 and TRBJ1-2; 9 bases agree with TRBD1. Germline lookup yields CDR1 SGHTA and CDR2 FQGTGA. The CDR3 loop spans 13 amino acids. With 4 bases clipped from V and 8 bases from J, the junction kept 5 bases outside the gene matches. The CDR3 DNA is TGTGCCAGCAGCTCGGGACAGGGAAGAGGCTACACCTTC. Protein sequence: CASSSGQGRGYTF.

This clone was observed at least ten times. The rearrangement uses TRBV10-1 and TRBJ2-1; no firm D call. The CDR3 runs to 16 residues. V shed 3 bases and J shed 0 bases, with 12 bases lying between them. Germline V gives CDR1 WNHNN, CDR2 SYGVQD (reference sequence). The DNA of the CDR3 is TGCGCCAGCAGTGAAACTTCTGTCGGCTCCTACAATGAGCAGTTCTTC. Amino acid sequence: CASSETSVGSYNEQFF.

This clone was counted ten times or more. The V call is TRBV6-1, the J call TRBJ2-7, with 9 bases aligning to TRBD2. Germline V gene data show CDR1 as MNHNS and CDR2 as SASEGT. This CDR3 is built from 15 residues. With 5 bases clipped from V and 7 bases from J, the junction kept 12 bases outside the gene matches. CDR3 bases: TGTGCCAGCAGTTACGCGGCGGGAGGGCCTGGAGAGCAGTACTTC. The encoded protein is CASSYAAGGPGEQYF.

This clone was counted at least ten times. The chain carries TRBV27 and TRBJ2-7; D unresolved. This CDR3 has 13 amino acids. Deletions cut 5 bases from V and 3 bases from J, with 11 bases between. Germline V gives CDR1 MNHEY, CDR2 SMNVEV (reference sequence). CDR3 DNA sequence: TGTGCCAGCAGTCGCGCAGGATTCTACGAGCAGTACTTC. Translating it yields CASSRAGFYEQYF.

In its sample, this clone was seen many times. This chain connects TRBV5-1 to TRBJ1-1; D might be TRBD1 (5 bases). Germline CDR1 reads SGHRS; CDR2 reads YFSETQ. The CDR3 totals 13 residues. Trimming left V 5 bases short and J 2 bases short, with 10 bases between. CDR3 coding DNA: TGCGCCAGCAGGGCGGGGGGAAACACTGAAGCTTTCTTT. Translated: CASRAGGNTEAFF.

The sample holds a few counts of this clone. A much larger clone is a single base away; this may be a read error. The chain is built from TRBV27 and TRBJ2-6, with D maybe TRBD1 (5 bases). Germline CDR1 is MNHEY and CDR2 is SMNVEV (reference sequence). This CDR3 has 13 amino acids. The CDR3 sequence is CASRVYGANILTF. The DNA of the CDR3 is TGTGCCAGCAGGGTGTATGGGGCCAACATCCTGACTTTC.

The V gene is TRBV12-3 or TRBV12-4, the J gene TRBJ2-2; D is possibly TRBD1 or TRBD2 (5 bases each). The CDR3 spans 16 residues. V was shortened by 0 bases and J by 0 bases, with 8 bases between the two germline ends. In DNA, the CDR3 is TGTGCCAGCAGTTTAGCCGGGACGGCGAACACCGGGGAGCTGTTTTTT. Translation: CASSLAGTANTGELFF.

This clone was counted at least ten times. At one end the junction does not follow the germline gene, possibly because of a read error. The chain recombines TRBV11-3 with TRBJ2-7; D is unclear. The germline V gene has CDR1 SGHNT and CDR2 YENEEA. The CDR3 runs to 13 residues. CDR3 nucleotide sequence: TGTGTCAGCAGCCCCCGACGGAGCTACGAGCAGTACTTC. Amino acids: CVSSPRRSYEQYF.